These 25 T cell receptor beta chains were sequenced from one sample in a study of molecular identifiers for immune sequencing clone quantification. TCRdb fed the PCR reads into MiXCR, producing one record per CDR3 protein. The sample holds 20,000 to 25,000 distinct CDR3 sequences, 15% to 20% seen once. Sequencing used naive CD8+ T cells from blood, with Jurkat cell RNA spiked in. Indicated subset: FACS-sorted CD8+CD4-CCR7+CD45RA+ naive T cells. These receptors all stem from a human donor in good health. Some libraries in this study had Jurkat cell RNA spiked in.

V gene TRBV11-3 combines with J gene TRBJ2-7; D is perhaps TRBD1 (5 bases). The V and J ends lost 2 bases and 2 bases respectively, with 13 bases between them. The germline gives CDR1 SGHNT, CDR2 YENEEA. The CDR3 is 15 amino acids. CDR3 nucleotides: TGTGCCAGCAGCTTAAGGGGTTCAGGCACCTACGAGCAGTACTTC. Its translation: CASSLRGSGTYEQYF.

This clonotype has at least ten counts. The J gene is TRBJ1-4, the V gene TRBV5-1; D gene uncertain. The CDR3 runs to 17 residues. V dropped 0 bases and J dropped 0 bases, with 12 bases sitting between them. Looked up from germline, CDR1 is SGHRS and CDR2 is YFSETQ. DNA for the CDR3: TGCGCCAGCAGCTTGGCCGGCTCAGGACCAACTAATGAAAAACTGTTTTTT. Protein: CASSLAGSGPTNEKLFF.

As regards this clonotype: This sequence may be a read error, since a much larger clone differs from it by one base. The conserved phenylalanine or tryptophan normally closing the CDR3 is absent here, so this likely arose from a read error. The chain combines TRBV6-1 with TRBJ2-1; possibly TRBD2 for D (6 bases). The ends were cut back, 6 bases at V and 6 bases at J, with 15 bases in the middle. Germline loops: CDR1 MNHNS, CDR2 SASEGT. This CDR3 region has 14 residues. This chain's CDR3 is CASRAGKMINEQFL. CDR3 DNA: TGTGCCAGCAGAGCGGGCAAGATGATCAATGAGCAGTTCCTC.

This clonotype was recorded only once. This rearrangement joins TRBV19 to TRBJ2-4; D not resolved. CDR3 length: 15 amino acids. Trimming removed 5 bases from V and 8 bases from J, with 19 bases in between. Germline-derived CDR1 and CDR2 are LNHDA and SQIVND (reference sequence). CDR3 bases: TGTGCCAGTAGTGAATATGTGATGGGGTTGGACATTCAGTACTTC. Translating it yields CASSEYVMGLDIQYF.

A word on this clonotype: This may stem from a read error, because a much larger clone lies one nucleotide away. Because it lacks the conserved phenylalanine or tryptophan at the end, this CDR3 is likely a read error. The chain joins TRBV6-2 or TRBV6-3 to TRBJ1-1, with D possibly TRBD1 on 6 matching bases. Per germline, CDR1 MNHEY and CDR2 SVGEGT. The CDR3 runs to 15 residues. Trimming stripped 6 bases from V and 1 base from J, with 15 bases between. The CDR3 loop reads CASRGYRVWNTEAFL. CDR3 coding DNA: TGTGCCAGCAGGGGCTACAGGGTCTGGAACACTGAAGCTTTCCTT.

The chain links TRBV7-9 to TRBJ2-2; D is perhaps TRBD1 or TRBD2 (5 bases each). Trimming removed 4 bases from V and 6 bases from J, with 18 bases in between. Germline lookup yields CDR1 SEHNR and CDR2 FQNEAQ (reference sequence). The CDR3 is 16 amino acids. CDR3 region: CASSSNRLGVAGELFF. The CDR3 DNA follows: TGTGCCAGCAGCTCTAACAGACTGGGGGTCGCCGGGGAGCTGTTTTTT.

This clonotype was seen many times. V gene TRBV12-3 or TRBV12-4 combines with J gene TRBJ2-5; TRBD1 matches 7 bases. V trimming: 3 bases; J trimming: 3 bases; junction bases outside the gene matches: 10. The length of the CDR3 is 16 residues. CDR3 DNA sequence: TGTGCCAGCAGTTTCCAGATTACAGGGGATAAAGAGACCCAGTACTTC. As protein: CASSFQITGDKETQYF.

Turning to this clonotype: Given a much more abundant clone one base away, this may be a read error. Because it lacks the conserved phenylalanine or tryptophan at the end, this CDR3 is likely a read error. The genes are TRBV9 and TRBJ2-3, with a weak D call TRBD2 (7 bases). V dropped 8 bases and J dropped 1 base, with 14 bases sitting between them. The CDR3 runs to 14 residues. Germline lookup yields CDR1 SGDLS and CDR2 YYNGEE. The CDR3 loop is CASAPGGGTDTQYL. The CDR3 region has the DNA TGTGCCAGTGCCCCGGGGGGCGGCACAGATACGCAGTATCTT.

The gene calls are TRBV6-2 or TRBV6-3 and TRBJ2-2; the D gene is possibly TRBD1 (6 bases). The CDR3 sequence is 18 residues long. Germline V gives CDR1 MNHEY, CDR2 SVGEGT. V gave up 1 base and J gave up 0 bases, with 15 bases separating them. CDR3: CASSYFLGQPSNTGELFF. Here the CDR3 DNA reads TGTGCCAGCAGTTACTTTCTCGGACAGCCTTCGAACACCGGGGAGCTGTTTTTT.

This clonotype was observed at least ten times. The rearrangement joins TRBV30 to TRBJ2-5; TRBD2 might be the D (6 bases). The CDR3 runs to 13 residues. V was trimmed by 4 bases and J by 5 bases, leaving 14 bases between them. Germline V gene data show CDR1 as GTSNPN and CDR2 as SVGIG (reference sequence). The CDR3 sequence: CAWKAEGEETQYF. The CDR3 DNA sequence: TGTGCCTGGAAAGCGGAGGGAGAGGAGACCCAGTACTTC. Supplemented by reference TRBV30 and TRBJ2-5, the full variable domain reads SQTIHQWPATLVQPVGSPLSLECTVEGTSNPNLYWYRQAAGRGLQLLFYSVGIGQISSEVPQNLSASRPQDRQFILSSKKLLLSDSGFYLCAWKAEGEETQYFGPGTRLLVL.

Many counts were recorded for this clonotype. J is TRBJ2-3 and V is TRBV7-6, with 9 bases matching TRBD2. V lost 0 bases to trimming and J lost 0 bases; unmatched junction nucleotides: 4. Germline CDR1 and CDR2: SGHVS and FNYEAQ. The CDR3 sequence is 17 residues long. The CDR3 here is CASSLAPAGGSTDTQYF. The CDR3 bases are TGTGCCAGCAGCTTAGCCCCAGCGGGGGGAAGCACAGATACGCAGTATTTT.

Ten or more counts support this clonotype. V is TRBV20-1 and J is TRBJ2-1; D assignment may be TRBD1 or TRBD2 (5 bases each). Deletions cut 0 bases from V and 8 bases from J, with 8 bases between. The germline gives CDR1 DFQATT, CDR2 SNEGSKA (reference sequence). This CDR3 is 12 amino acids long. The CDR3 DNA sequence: TGCAGTGCTAGAGATTGGGGACATGAGCAGTTCTTC. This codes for CSARDWGHEQFF.

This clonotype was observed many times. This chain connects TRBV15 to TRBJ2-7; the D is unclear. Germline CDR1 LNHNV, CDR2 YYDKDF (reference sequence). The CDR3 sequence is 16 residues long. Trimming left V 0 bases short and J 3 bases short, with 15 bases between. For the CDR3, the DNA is TGTGCCACCAGCAGAGATATCGGCATAGGGATCTACGAGCAGTACTTC. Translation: CATSRDIGIGIYEQYF.

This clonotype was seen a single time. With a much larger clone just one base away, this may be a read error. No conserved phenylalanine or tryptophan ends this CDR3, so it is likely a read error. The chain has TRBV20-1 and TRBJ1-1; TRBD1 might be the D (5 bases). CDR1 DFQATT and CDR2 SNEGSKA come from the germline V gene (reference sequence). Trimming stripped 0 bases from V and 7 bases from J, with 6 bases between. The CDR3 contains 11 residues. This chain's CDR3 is CSARETGEAFS. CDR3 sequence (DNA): TGCAGTGCTAGAGAAACAGGTGAAGCTTTCTCT.

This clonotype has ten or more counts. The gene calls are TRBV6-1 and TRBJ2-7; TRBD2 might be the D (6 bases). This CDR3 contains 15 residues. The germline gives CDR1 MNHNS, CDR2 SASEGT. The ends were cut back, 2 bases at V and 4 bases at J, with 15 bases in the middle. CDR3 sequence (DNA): TGTGCCAGCAGTGAATCGGTCTTTGGGGGGTACGAGCAGTACTTC. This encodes CASSESVFGGYEQYF.

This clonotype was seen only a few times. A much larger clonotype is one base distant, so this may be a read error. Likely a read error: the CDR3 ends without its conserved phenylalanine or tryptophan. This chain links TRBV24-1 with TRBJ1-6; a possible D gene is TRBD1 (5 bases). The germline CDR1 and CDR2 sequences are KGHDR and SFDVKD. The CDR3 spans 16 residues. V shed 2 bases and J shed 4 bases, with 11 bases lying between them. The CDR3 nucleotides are TGTGCCACCAGTGATTCGCGGCAGGGATATAATTCACCCCTCCACTCT. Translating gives CATSDSRQGYNSPLHS.

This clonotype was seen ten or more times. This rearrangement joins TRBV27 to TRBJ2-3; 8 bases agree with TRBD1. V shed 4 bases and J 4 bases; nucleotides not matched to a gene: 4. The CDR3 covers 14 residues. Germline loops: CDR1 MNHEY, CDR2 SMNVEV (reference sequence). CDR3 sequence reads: CASSWMTGADTQYF. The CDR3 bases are TGTGCCAGCAGTTGGATGACAGGGGCAGATACGCAGTATTTT.

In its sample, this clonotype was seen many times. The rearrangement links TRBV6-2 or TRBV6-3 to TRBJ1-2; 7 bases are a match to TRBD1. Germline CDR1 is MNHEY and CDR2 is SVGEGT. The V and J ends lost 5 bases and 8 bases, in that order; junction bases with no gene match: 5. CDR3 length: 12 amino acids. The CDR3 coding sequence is TGTGCCAGCAGTACGGACAGGTCCGGCTACACCTTC. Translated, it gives CASSTDRSGYTF.

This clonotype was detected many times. The CDR3 loop is CASSPSGTSGRVDEQYF. In DNA form, the CDR3 reads TGTGCCAGCAGTCCCTCAGGGACTAGCGGGAGAGTGGACGAGCAGTACTTC. This chain connects TRBV6-5 to TRBJ2-7, with 14 bases matching TRBD2. This CDR3 is 17 amino acids long. Germline V gives CDR1 MNHEY, CDR2 SVGAGI. J was trimmed by 5 bases and V by 5 bases; bases with no gene match: 11.

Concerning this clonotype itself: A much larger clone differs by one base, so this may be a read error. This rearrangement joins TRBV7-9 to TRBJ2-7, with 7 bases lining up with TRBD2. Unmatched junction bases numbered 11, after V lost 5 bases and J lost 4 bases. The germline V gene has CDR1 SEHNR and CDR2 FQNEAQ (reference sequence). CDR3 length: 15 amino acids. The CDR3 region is CASSPEAGTSYEQYF. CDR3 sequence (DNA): TGTGCCAGCAGCCCTGAAGCGGGGACGTCGTACGAGCAGTACTTC. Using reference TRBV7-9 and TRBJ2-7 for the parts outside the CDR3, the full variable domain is DTGVSQNPRHKITKRGQNVTFRCDPISEHNRLYWYRQTLGQGPEFLTYFQNEAQLEKSRLLSDRFSAERPKGSFSTLEIQRTEQGDSAMYLCASSPEAGTSYEQYFGPGTRLTVT.

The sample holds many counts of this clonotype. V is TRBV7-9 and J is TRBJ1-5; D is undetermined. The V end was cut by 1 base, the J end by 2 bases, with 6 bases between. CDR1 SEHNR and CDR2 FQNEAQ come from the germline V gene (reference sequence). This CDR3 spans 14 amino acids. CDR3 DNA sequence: TGTGCCAGCAGCTTAGAAGGAGGCAATCAGCCCCAGCATTTT. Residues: CASSLEGGNQPQHF.

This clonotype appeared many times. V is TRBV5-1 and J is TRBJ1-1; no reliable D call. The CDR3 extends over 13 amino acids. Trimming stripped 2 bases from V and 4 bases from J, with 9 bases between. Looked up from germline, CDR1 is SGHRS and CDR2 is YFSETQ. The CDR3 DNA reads TGCGCCAGCAGCTTCCGGGAGAGCACTGAAGCTTTCTTT. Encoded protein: CASSFRESTEAFF. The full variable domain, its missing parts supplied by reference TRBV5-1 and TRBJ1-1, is KAGVTQTPRYLIKTRGQQVTLSCSPISGHRSVSWYQQTPGQGLQFLFEYFSETQRNKGNFPGRFSGRQFSNSRSEMNVSTLELGDSALYLCASSFRESTEAFFGQGTRLTVV.

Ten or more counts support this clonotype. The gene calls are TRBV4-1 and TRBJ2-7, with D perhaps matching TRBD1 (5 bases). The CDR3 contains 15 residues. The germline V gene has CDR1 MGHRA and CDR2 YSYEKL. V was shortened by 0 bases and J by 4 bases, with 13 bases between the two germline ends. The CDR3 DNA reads TGCGCCAGCAGCCAAGATGAAGGGGCTGGATACGAGCAGTACTTC. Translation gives CASSQDEGAGYEQYF.

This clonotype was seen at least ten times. CDR3 nucleotides: TGTGCCAGCAGCCCTAGTCACGGAGGGACAGATACGCAGTATTTT. This translates into CASSPSHGGTDTQYF. This chain joins TRBV4-2 and TRBJ2-3, with a tentative D call TRBD2 (6 bases). Trimming cost V 4 bases and J 3 bases, with 14 bases left between them. CDR1 LGHNA and CDR2 YNFKEQ come from the germline V gene. The CDR3 sequence is 15 residues long.

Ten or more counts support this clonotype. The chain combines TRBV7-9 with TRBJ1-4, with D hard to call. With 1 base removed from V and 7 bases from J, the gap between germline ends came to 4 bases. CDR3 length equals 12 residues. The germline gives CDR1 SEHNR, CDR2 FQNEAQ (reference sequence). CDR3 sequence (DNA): TGTGCCAGCAGCTTAGGCCCTGAAAAACTGTTTTTT. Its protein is CASSLGPEKLFF.